This entry lists 4 T cell receptor beta chains sequenced from one sample in a study of vaccination effects on CD4 cells after COVID-19. Their recognized antigens are unknown. Expansion of antigen-specific CD4+ T cells with viral peptide pools was carried out by the ViraFEST assay before sequencing. With 10 to 11 days of culture completed, CD4+ T cells were isolated. It was between March and December 2020 that the person had a SARS-CoV-2 infection confirmed by PCR. TCRdb keeps only in-frame clones here, not all; method: immunoSEQ multiplex PCR. Here the sample spans under 70,000 clones, more than 65% being singletons. The specimen comprised CD4+ T cells from PBMCs cultured with HIV peptides, sampled before COVID-19 vaccination. As for subset: HIV-1 Nef peptide pool negative control/reference culture. These receptors came from a human donor who had a prior SARS-CoV-2 infection.

The chain employs TRBV3-1 (or the pseudogene TRBV3-2) and TRBJ2-5, with a weak D call TRBD2 (5 bases). The CDR3 consists of 16 residues. V lost 1 base and J lost 5, with 17 bases in between. Looked up from germline, CDR1 is LGHDT and CDR2 is YNNKEL (reference sequence). The CDR3 protein is CASSQGMWGEGETQYF. Written as DNA, the CDR3 is TGTGCCAGCAGCCAAGGAATGTGGGGAGAAGGCGAGACCCAGTACTTC.

V is TRBV7-6 and J is TRBJ1-6; D unresolved. The CDR3 is made up of 15 amino acids. Germline V gene data show CDR1 as SGHVS and CDR2 as FNYEAQ. Trimming shortened V by 1 base and J by 8 bases, and 12 bases separated the two germline ends. DNA of the CDR3: TGTGCCAGCAGCTTAGACGTCCCGGGTCATTCACCCCTCCACTTT. It is translated as CASSLDVPGHSPLHF.

This clone was counted a few times. The chain carries TRBV3-1 (or the pseudogene TRBV3-2) and TRBJ1-1, with D unclear. This CDR3 region has 14 residues. The V gene's germline CDR1 is LGHDT and CDR2 YNNKEL (reference sequence). Trimming pared 2 bases from V and 0 bases from J, leaving 7 bases between. The CDR3 here is CASSQYNLNTEAFF. DNA for the CDR3: TGTGCCAGCAGCCAATACAACCTGAACACTGAAGCTTTCTTT.

The chain combines TRBV3-1 (or the pseudogene TRBV3-2) with TRBJ1-1; TRBD1 matches at 8 bases. With V trimmed by 4 bases and J by 5 bases, 12 bases remained unmatched. The CDR3 consists of 16 residues. Germline CDR1 is LGHDT and CDR2 is YNNKEL (reference sequence). DNA for the CDR3: TGTGCCAGCAGCCCCATGTTGGACAGGGAAGGTACTGAAGCTTTCTTT. Translating gives CASSPMLDREGTEAFF.